The clone carrying this T cell receptor (beta chain) has a count of ten or more. Its antigen remains unidentified. This entry belongs to a study of T-cell reconstitution after alpha-beta-depleted transplantation in children. General study points: T-cell numbers and diversity, one year after transplant, stemmed largely from T cells that were newly produced. Reportedly, only several hundred clones from non-depleted graft cells drove alpha-beta T-cell counts at about two months. At day 60, the high TCRbeta diversity found in some patients originated from recipient T cells and thymic progenitors that had survived.

CDR1 is SGHRS and CDR2 is YFSETQ in the germline V gene. The CDR3 extends over 15 amino acids. The V end lost 1 base, the J end lost 4 bases, and 12 bases lay between the germline ends. Unique molecular identifiers were used in preparing the TCRbeta library. TCRdb redid the calling of the PCR reads with MiXCR, one entry per CDR3 protein. This table holds hundreds of thousands of distinct CDR3 sequences, around 7.7% found once. The chain couples TRBV5-1 to TRBJ2-1; D remains ambiguous. This receptor was taken from a male patient aged 2 to 9 who had a stem cell transplant for acute myeloid leukemia, so the T cells may come from the graft donor. The specimen was PBMCs, mostly from graft donor cells, collected 360 days after TCRalphabeta/CD19-depleted stem cell transplant. The CDR3 protein is CASSLLTAPYNEQFF. DNA for the CDR3: TGCGCCAGCAGCTTGCTTACGGCGCCATACAATGAGCAGTTCTTC.